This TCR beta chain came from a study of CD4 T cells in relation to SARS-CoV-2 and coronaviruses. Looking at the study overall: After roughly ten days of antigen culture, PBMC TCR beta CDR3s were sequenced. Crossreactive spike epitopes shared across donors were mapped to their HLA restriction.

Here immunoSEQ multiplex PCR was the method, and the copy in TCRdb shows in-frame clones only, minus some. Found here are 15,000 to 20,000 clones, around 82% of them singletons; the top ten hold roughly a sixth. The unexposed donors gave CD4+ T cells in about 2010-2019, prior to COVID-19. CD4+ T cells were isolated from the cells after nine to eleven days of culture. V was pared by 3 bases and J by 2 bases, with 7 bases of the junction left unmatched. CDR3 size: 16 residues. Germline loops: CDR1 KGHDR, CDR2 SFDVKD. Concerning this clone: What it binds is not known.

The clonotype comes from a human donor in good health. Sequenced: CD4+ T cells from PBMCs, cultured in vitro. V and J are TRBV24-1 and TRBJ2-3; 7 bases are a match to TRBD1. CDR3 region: CATSDGRGKYTDTQYF. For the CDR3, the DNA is TGTGCCACCAGTGATGGCAGGGGGAAATACACAGATACGCAGTATTTT.